Listed below are T cell receptor beta chains from one sample, sequenced in a study of tumor-infiltrating lymphocytes in localized non-small cell lung cancer. The repertoire was sequenced with immunoSEQ multiplex PCR; TCRdb's copy has only in-frame clones and lacks some. The data hold a few thousand clones, with about four fifths observed a single time. Specimen: uninvolved lung tissue not adjacent to the tumor. The receptor set was obtained from a human donor with non-small cell lung cancer. Both conserved end residues are part of each CDR3. A D gene is named only where the DNA matches it firmly. Clone size is not always given. Where it is, it says once, few, many or a class for expanded clones.

TRBD2	TRBJ2-5	TRBV7-9	-	TGTGCCAGCAGCCGCGGGACTAGCGGGCAAGAGACCCAGTACTTC	CASSRGTSGQETQYF
-	TRBJ1-1	TRBV19	-	TGTGCCAGTAGTGCCGTCACAGACACTGAAGCTTTCTTT	CASSAVTDTEAFF
TRBD2	TRBJ2-3	TRBV7-6	-	TGTGCCAGCAGCTCCCTTGAGGGAGGGGCAGATACGCAGTATTTT	CASSSLEGGADTQYF
TRBD2	TRBJ2-5	TRBV11-2	-	TGTGCCAGCAGCTTAGCTACTAGCGGGGGAGGAGAGACCCAGTACTTC	CASSLATSGGGETQYF
TRBD2	TRBJ2-3	TRBV7-2	once	TGTGCCAGCAGCTACCGTGGACTAGCGGGAGCAGCAGATACGCAGTATTTT	CASSYRGLAGAADTQYF
-	TRBJ2-7	TRBV27	-	TGTGCCAGCAGTTTTAGTTACTCCTACGAGCAGTACTTC	CASSFSYSYEQYF
-	TRBJ1-1	TRBV19	-	TGTGCCAGCTTACCCACAGGCTCGGTTGGCACTGAAGCTTTCTTT	CASLPTGSVGTEAFF
TRBD2	TRBJ2-1	TRBV18	-	TGTGCCAGCTCACCAAATAGCGGGTCAACGAATGAGCAGTTCTTC	CASSPNSGSTNEQFF
-	TRBJ1-5	TRBV4-1	-	TGCGCCAGCAGCCATTACAGGGATAGCAATCAGCCCCAGCATTTT	CASSHYRDSNQPQHF
TRBD2	TRBJ2-5	TRBV5-1	-	TGCGCCAGCAGAAGGATTAGCGGGGGGGCCGGTGAGACCCAGTACTTC	CASRRISGGAGETQYF
-	TRBJ2-3	TRBV27	-	TGTGCCAGCAGTCCGGGCTTTCAAATCACAGATACGCAGTATTTT	CASSPGFQITDTQYF
-	TRBJ1-5	TRBV30	-	TGTGCCTGGTCACCAAGGGACGCCAACTTTCAGCCCCAGCATTTT	CAWSPRDANFQPQHF
TRBD1	TRBJ1-4	TRBV5-1	-	TGCGCCAGCAGCTCACAGGGGGCCTATGAAAAACTGTTTTTT	CASSSQGAYEKLFF
-	TRBJ2-3	TRBV7-2	-	TGTGCCAGCAGCCAGACTAGTTTGACAGATACGCAGTATTTT	CASSQTSLTDTQYF
-	TRBJ1-2	TRBV19	-	TGTGCCAGTAGTCCCGGGAACGGCGGGGGCTACACCTTC	CASSPGNGGGYTF
TRBD2	TRBJ2-1	TRBV7-6	once	TGTGCCAGCAGCTTTTCGACTAGCGGGAGCAATGAGCAGTTCTTC	CASSFSTSGSNEQFF
TRBD2	TRBJ2-2	TRBV5-1	once	TGCGCCAGCAGACCACTAGCGACCAACACCGGGGAGCTGTTTTTT	CASRPLATNTGELFF
-	TRBJ2-1	TRBV7-2	-	TGTGCCAGCAGCGAACTTAGCTCCTACAATGAGCAGTTCTTC	CASSELSSYNEQFF
TRBD1	TRBJ1-1	TRBV6-5	-	TGTGCCACCGTCGGACAGGGGTATCCTGAAGCTTTCTTT	CATVGQGYPEAFF
-	TRBJ1-1	TRBV2	-	TGTGCCAGCATTTTTGGGGGGGAGCTGAACACTGAAGCTTTCTTT	CASIFGGELNTEAFF
TRBD1	TRBJ1-5	TRBV10-3	-	TGTGCCATCAGTAAAGATGGGACAGCTAGCAATCAGCCCCAGCATTTT	CAISKDGTASNQPQHF
-	TRBJ2-7	TRBV9	-	TGTGCCAGCAGCGGTGGGTCCTACGAGCAGTACTTC	CASSGGSYEQYF
TRBD1	TRBJ1-4	TRBV18	-	TGTGCCAGCTCCCCGGGGACAGGGACTAATGAAAAACTGTTTTTT	CASSPGTGTNEKLFF
TRBD1	TRBJ2-7	TRBV11-2	-	TGTGCCAGCAGCCGGGACAGGGCCTACGAGCAGTACTTC	CASSRDRAYEQYF
-	TRBJ1-3	TRBV5-1	-	TGCGCCAGCGGACTCGAGGGGTTCTCTGGAAACACCATATATTTT	CASGLEGFSGNTIYF
-	TRBJ1-1	TRBV4-1	-	TGCGCCAGCAGCCAAGATCAGAGCTACCTGAACACTGAAGCTTTCTTT	CASSQDQSYLNTEAFF
-	TRBJ2-3	TRBV6-5	-	TGTGCCAGCAGTTCCCGCGGGGCTCCCACAGATACGCAGTATTTT	CASSSRGAPTDTQYF
-	TRBJ2-2	TRBV30	large	TGTGCCTGGAGTGTAGGACAGTTGAACACCGGGGAGCTGTTTTTT	CAWSVGQLNTGELFF
TRBD1	TRBJ1-2	TRBV11-2	-	TGTGCCAGCGGCCGACCCTTCGGGACAGGGCTAGGCTACACCTTC	CASGRPFGTGLGYTF
TRBD2	TRBJ2-7	TRBV27	-	TGTGCCAGCACCCTCCGGGCAATAGCGGGAGGAGTATCCTACGAGCAGTACTTC	CASTLRAIAGGVSYEQYF
-	TRBJ2-3	TRBV14	-	TGTGCCAGCAGCCAAGTCTCCAGCTCCGGGGCCACAGATACGCAGTATTTT	CASSQVSSSGATDTQYF
-	TRBJ2-3	TRBV4-3	few	TGCGCCAGCAGCCACGAAAGGAGCACAGATACGCAGTATTTT	CASSHERSTDTQYF
-	TRBJ2-1	TRBV12-5	-	TGTGCTAGTGCCCTCGACAGGGGAGGGTCCTACAATGAGCAGTTCTTC	CASALDRGGSYNEQFF
-	TRBJ1-1	TRBV7-2	few	TGTGCCAGCAGCTTTTACGGGGCGAACACTGAAGCTTTCTTT	CASSFYGANTEAFF
-	TRBJ1-1	TRBV4-1	-	TGCGCCAGCAGCCGAACTAAAGCGGCCGAAGCTTTCTTT	CASSRTKAAEAFF
-	TRBJ1-1	TRBV5-1	few	TGCGCCAGCAGCTTGGGACCCAGTAACACTGAAGCTTTCTTT	CASSLGPSNTEAFF
-	TRBJ2-3	TRBV9	few	TGTGCCAGCAGCGTAGCTGGCAGCGGGAGCACAGATACGCAGTATTTT	CASSVAGSGSTDTQYF
-	TRBJ2-3	TRBV27	-	TGTGCCAGCACCACGGCCACAGATACGCAGTATTTT	CASTTATDTQYF
-	TRBJ2-6	TRBV4-1	-	TGCGCCAGCAAAAAGTTGCCCCCCGTCTCTGGGGCCAACGTCCTGACTTTC	CASKKLPPVSGANVLTF
-	TRBJ1-5	TRBV5-6	-	TGTGCCAGCAGCTTGGGCACAGGGCCCGGACAGCCCCAGCATTTT	CASSLGTGPGQPQHF
-	TRBJ1-4	TRBV10-1	-	TGCGCCAGCAGTGAGTCGGCCCCGCCTAATGAAAAACTGTTTTTT	CASSESAPPNEKLFF
-	TRBJ1-1	TRBV19	few	TGTGCCAGTAGGGGGGGTAATTCTCTCACTGAAGCTTTCTTT	CASRGGNSLTEAFF